The clone carrying this TCR beta chain was picked up a small number of times. Its antigen is currently unknown. V shed 11 bases, J shed 3 bases, and the junction held 8 bases outside the gene matches. Germline CDR1 ENHRY, CDR2 SYGVKD. The CDR3 covers 14 residues. cDNA libraries for TCR beta contained unique molecular identifiers. There were 1 to 10 million T cells, and 400,000 to 650,000 cDNA molecules came from them. TCRdb itself ran the PCR reads through MiXCR, one entry per CDR3 protein. The repertoire has roughly 600,000 distinct CDR3 sequences, about 44% of them found once; the top ten carry about 1.8%. The source of the sample is a study of post-analysis software for immune sequencing data. Study background: The courses of disease that were included comprised relapsing-remitting, secondary progressive and progressive-relapsing multiple sclerosis.

Findings and caveats of the study: The normalized Chao1 diversity of multiple sclerosis patients was significantly lower than that of controls. F measure grouped same-batch samples tightly together. A few TRBV segments (TRBV5-6, TRBV5-1 and TRBV20-1 among them) occurred more frequently in patients than in controls.

Material for sequencing was blood. The chain links TRBV10-3 to TRBJ2-1; TRBD2 matches 9 bases. This clonotype originated in a girl aged 10-17 years with multiple sclerosis. This chain's CDR3 is CASGGRADYNEQFF. DNA of the CDR3: TGTGCCTCAGGCGGGAGGGCTGACTACAATGAGCAGTTCTTC.